This T cell receptor beta chain was captured in a study of shared clonotypes between healthy human individuals. As for the study in general: The donors, a couple of women and a few men, were aged 18 to 49.

Into CD45RA+ naive and CD45RA-negative memory subsets, the CD4+ cells were split. Each PCR replicate from the sorted subsets contained around 0.2 ug DNA, which is about 30,000 T cell genomes. Repertoires were generated with immunoSEQ multiplex PCR, while TCRdb's copy carries only in-frame clones and drops some. The sample contains about 2.3 million clones, 85% to 95% of which appear only once. Sequencing used naive CD4+ T cells from PBMCs. Subset of the sample: CD45RA+ positively selected. This clonotype was obtained from a man aged 18-30 years in good health. Some clones in this sample may be carry-over from other donors' samples.

In nucleotides, the CDR3 is TGCGCCAGCAGCTTGGATCTAGTCGGACAGGGACAAACCGGGGAGCTGTTTTTT. This translates into CASSLDLVGQGQTGELFF. The chain uses TRBV5-1 and TRBJ2-2, with TRBD1 matching over 8 bases. The germline gives CDR1 SGHRS, CDR2 YFSETQ. CDR3 length: 18 amino acids. V was clipped by 0 bases and J by 5 bases; unmatched bases: 12.